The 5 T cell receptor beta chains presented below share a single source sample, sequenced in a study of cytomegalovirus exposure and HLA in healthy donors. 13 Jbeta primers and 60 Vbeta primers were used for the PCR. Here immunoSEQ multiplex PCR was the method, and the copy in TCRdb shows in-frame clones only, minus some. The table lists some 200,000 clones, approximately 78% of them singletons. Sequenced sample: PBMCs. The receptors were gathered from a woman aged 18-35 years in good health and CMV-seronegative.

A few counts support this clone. The CDR3 spells CASSLSPLIEPQHF. The DNA for the CDR3 is TGTGCCAGCAGTTTATCCCCCCTTATTGAGCCCCAGCATTTT. The rearrangement links TRBV27 to TRBJ1-5; D unclear. CDR3 length: 14 residues. V dropped 0 bases and J dropped 8 bases, with 11 bases sitting between them. Germline loops: CDR1 MNHEY, CDR2 SMNVEV (reference sequence).

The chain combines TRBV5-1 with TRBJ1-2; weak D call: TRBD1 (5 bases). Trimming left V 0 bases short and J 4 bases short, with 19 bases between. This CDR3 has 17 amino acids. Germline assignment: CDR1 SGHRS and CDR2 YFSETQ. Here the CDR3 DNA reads TGCGCCAGCAGCTTGGGGGTTGGGGCACTAAAGGCCTATGGCTACACCTTC. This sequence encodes CASSLGVGALKAYGYTF.

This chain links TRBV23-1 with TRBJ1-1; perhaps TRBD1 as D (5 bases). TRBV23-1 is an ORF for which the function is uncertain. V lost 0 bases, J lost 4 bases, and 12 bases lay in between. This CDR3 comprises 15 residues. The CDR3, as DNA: TGCGCCAGCAGTCAATCTGTGTGGGGCTGCACTGAAGCTTTCTTT. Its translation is CASSQSVWGCTEAFF.

Here the CDR3 reads CAWNHRGLGYGYTF. As DNA, the CDR3 is TGTGCCTGGAATCACAGGGGGTTGGGGTATGGCTACACCTTC. The chain uses TRBV30 and TRBJ1-2; 8 positions agree with TRBD1. CDR3 length equals 14 residues. V shed 4 bases, J shed 5 bases, and the junction held 9 bases outside the gene matches. Per the germline V gene, CDR1 is GTSNPN and CDR2 is SVGIG (reference sequence).

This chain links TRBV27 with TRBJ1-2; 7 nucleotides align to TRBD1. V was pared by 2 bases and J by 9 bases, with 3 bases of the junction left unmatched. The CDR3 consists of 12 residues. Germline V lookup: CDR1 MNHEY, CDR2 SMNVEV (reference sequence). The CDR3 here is CASSLGGGSYTF. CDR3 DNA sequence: TGTGCCAGCAGTTTAGGAGGGGGCAGCTACACCTTC.